The clone carrying this T cell receptor beta chain was detected once. Its cognate antigen is unknown. This table comes from immunoSEQ multiplex PCR, and its TCRdb copy is limited to in-frame clones, with some not included. The repertoire has over 30,000 clones, under 85% of them found once; the top ten carry approximately 6.5%. These data come from a study of immune evolution from preneoplasia to lung adenocarcinoma. Germline assignment: CDR1 SGHAT and CDR2 FQNNGV. The CDR3 has 14 amino acids. Trimming left V 5 bases short and J 4 bases short, with 11 bases between. Patient tissue came from resections in Japan or China, 2014–2017. Findings and limits, study-wide: Top clone share appeared to fall from AAH through AIS, MIA, adenocarcinoma.

The clonotype was recovered from a person in their sixties with lung adenocarcinoma. The V gene is TRBV11-2, the J gene TRBJ2-2; D remains unclear. The sequencing input was FFPE invasive lung adenocarcinoma tissue. The CDR3 coding sequence is TGTGCCAGCAGCCTATTAAGATCCACCGGGGAGCTGTTTTTT. This codes for CASSLLRSTGELFF.